One sample yielded the 9 T cell receptor beta chains listed below, sequenced in a study of cytomegalovirus exposure and HLA in healthy donors. Primers: 60 Vbeta forward and 13 Jbeta reverse. Measured with immunoSEQ multiplex PCR; TCRdb has only the in-frame clones, and not every one. Counted here are some 150,000 clones, roughly three quarters occurring once; the ten biggest clones make up just over 5%. The sample taken for sequencing was PBMCs. The receptors derive from a male donor in good health and CMV-seronegative.

The gene calls are TRBV6-1 and TRBJ2-4; 9 nucleotides line up with TRBD2. V lost 1 base and J lost 0; bases outside the gene matches: 10. CDR1 is MNHNS and CDR2 is SASEGT in the germline V gene. The CDR3 runs to 19 residues. CDR3 nucleotide sequence: TGTGCCAGCAGTGAAGACCTAGCGGGGATATCCTTAGCCAAAAACATTCAGTACTTC. This translates into CASSEDLAGISLAKNIQYF.

V is TRBV4-2 and J is TRBJ2-5; D is possibly TRBD1 (5 bases). Germline-derived CDR1 and CDR2 are LGHNA and YNFKEQ. CDR3 length equals 16 residues. Trimming shortened V by 0 bases and J by 4 bases, and 15 bases separated the two germline ends. CDR3 sequence reads: CASSQDSVRERETQYF. The CDR3 coding sequence is TGTGCCAGCAGCCAAGATTCGGTCAGGGAACGAGAGACCCAGTACTTC.

J is TRBJ1-2 and V is TRBV19, with D possibly being TRBD1 (6 bases). CDR1 is LNHDA and CDR2 is SQIVND in the germline V gene (reference sequence). The CDR3 spans 17 residues. V was trimmed by 8 bases and J by 0 bases, leaving 22 bases between them. The CDR3 nucleotides read TGTGCCAGTTCCACAGGGACCTTCATGCCTGCTAACTATGGCTACACCTTC. Its protein product is CASSTGTFMPANYGYTF.

The V gene is TRBV7-6, the J gene TRBJ2-1, with D possibly matching TRBD2 (5 bases). Germline CDR1 SGHVS, CDR2 FNYEAQ. V gave up 4 bases and J gave up 2 bases, with 15 bases separating them. The CDR3 contains 16 residues. The CDR3 region is CASSSYSGSTYNEQFF. DNA of the CDR3: TGTGCCAGCAGCTCTTATTCGGGGAGCACCTACAATGAGCAGTTCTTC. Together with reference TRBV7-6 and TRBJ2-1, the CDR3 gives the full variable domain: GAGVSQSPRYKVTKRGQDVALRCDPISGHVSLYWYRQALGQGPEFLTYFNYEAQQDKSGLPNDRFSAERPEGSISTLTIQRTEQRDSAMYRCASSSYSGSTYNEQFFGPGTRLTVL.

V is TRBV7-2 and J is TRBJ2-7; perhaps TRBD2 as D (7 bases). There are 15 residues in the CDR3. The V and J ends lost 3 bases and 5 bases respectively, with 17 bases between them. Germline V gene data show CDR1 as SGHTA and CDR2 as FQGNSA. The CDR3 nucleotides are TGTGCCAGCAGCTTTGTAGGGGGGGCGTCTGACGAGCAGTACTTC. Translation gives CASSFVGGASDEQYF. The whole variable domain, remainder taken from reference TRBV7-2 and TRBJ2-7, is GAGVSQSPSNKVTEKGKDVELRCDPISGHTALYWYRQSLGQGLEFLIYFQGNSAPDKSGLPSDRFSAERTGGSVSTLTIQRTQQEDSAVYLCASSFVGGASDEQYFGPGTRLTVT.

The rearrangement joins TRBV10-3 to TRBJ1-6; the D gene is possibly TRBD1 (6 bases). Trimming cost V 6 bases and J 8 bases, with 14 bases left between them. The length of the CDR3 is 14 residues. Germline V CDR1 and CDR2: ENHRY, SYGVKD. The DNA of the CDR3 is TGTGCCATCAGCGCACAGGGCCAAGATTCACCCCTCCACTTT. This encodes CAISAQGQDSPLHF.

This rearrangement joins TRBV18 to TRBJ1-1, with 9 bases matching TRBD1. Unmatched junction bases numbered 0, after V lost 3 bases and J lost 1 base. The germline CDR1 and CDR2 sequences are KGHSH and LQKENI. This CDR3 contains 14 residues. The CDR3 DNA reads as TGTGCCAGCTCACCGGACAGGGGGAACACTGAAGCTTTCTTT. It encodes CASSPDRGNTEAFF.

This chain joins TRBV30 and TRBJ2-6; D perhaps matches TRBD2 (7 bases). Trimming took 3 bases from V and 4 from J, leaving 13 bases between them. This CDR3 is built from 15 residues. Germline CDR1 reads GTSNPN; CDR2 reads SVGIG (reference sequence). CDR3 sequence (DNA): TGTGCCTGGAGCCGGCGGGGGCGCGGGGCCAACGTCCTGACTTTC. Translated, it gives CAWSRRGRGANVLTF.

V and J are TRBV6-5 and TRBJ1-2; 10 bases agree with TRBD1. CDR3 length equals 15 residues. After removal of 5 bases from V and 7 bases from J, the junction contained 10 bases not matched to a gene. CDR1 is MNHEY, CDR2 SVGAGI, per germline. This CDR3 is CASSNGQTGGAGYTF. The DNA for the CDR3 is TGTGCCAGCAGTAACGGTCAGACAGGGGGCGCTGGCTACACCTTC.